The T cell receptor beta chain described here comes from a study of beta chain features in type 1 diabetes. Study-wide findings and caveats: Patients with type 1 diabetes carried fewer insertions and had more deletions at their VDJ junctions. Patients showed naive, central memory and Treg TCRB repertoires that appeared more similar than those of healthy donors.

V gave up 2 bases and J gave up 5 bases, with 12 bases separating them. CDR3 length equals 14 residues. Germline CDR1 reads SEHNR; CDR2 reads FQNEAQ (reference sequence). Over 98% purity was reached by all sorted populations. Expressed TCRB transcripts were sequenced after all isolated RNA was converted to cDNA. The data were produced by immunoSEQ multiplex PCR, yet TCRdb's version contains in-frame clones alone and is incomplete. This sample carries 300,000 to 350,000 clones, 6.5% to 10% of them seen once, and the ten largest clones take less than 0.45%. This clone was counted between two and nine times. Its target is not known.

The clonotype originates from a woman in her late teens or twenties in good health. Sequenced sample: central memory CD4+ T cells from blood. This rearrangement joins TRBV7-9 to TRBJ1-2; D not resolved. The CDR3 DNA reads as TGTGCCAGCAGCTTATTAGAAAGGGCATATGGCTACACCTTC. It translates to CASSLLERAYGYTF.